This TCR beta chain was identified in a study of OX40 agonist ivuxolimab in advanced cancers. About the study as a whole: Ivuxolimab was an agonistic, fully human IgG2 monoclonal antibody directed against OX40 (CD134), a costimulatory receptor. Intravenous ivuxolimab was administered to patients every 2 weeks at six dose levels: 0.01, 0.1, 0.3, 1.5, 3 and 10 mg/kg. Of the roughly 51 dose-escalation patients, hepatocellular carcinoma was present in about 20, melanoma in some 15, renal cell carcinoma in 9 and head and neck cancer in 9. In the dose-escalation cohort, 82.7% of patients were male, and the mean age was about 55 years, with a range of 23 to 79. Patients were allowed to have had prior anti-PD-1, anti-PD-L1 or anti-CTLA-4 therapy, and roughly 40% of the dose-escalation patients had been treated with checkpoint inhibitors. Partial responses were achieved by three dose-escalation patients, of whom one had hepatocellular carcinoma and two had cutaneous melanoma. The purpose of peripheral TCRbeta sequencing was to test whether ivuxolimab changed TCR sequence diversity and led to clonal T-cell expansion. The monotherapy dose-escalation portion (N = 52 patients) of the phase I ivuxolimab trial is reported in the paper.

From the cysteine up to the phenylalanine, the CDR3 has a length of 15 residues. The read is trimmed to its CDR3 DNA, 45 bases read in frame from base 1. The V and J ends are trimmed by 0 bases and 3 bases, leaving 13 bases between them. CDR1 and CDR2 are drawn from the germline V gene (reference sequence): SGHNT, YYREEE. For sequencing of the TCRbeta CDR3 region, genomic DNA was extracted from the sorted cells. TCRbeta CDR3 regions were sequenced using the immunoSEQ Assay. TCRdb re-hosts the immuneACCESS table, in-frame sequences only. Its copies lack some clones; in the studies checked, an unresolved V gene accounts for under half of them, and the cause for the rest is not known. The sample yields 25,000 to 30,000 clones; 85% to 90% were counted once. Nearly 20% of the sample comes from the top ten. The trial excluded patients who had a history of autoimmune disease or who were on systemic immunosuppression. Peripheral blood for TCR sequencing was collected from all dose cohorts at baseline, on cycle 4 day 1, and on cycle 7 day 1. The samples were taken from a phase I, first-in-human, multicenter, open-label dose-escalation trial of ivuxolimab. Adults with locally advanced or metastatic head and neck squamous cell, hepatocellular, melanoma or renal cell carcinoma were enrolled in the trial. Before TCR sequencing, CD4+ T cells and CD8+ T cells from peripheral blood were sorted into separate populations.

Comment on this clone: The antigen it recognizes is unknown. Base-call qualities are not available, and no considerably larger clone is one nucleotide away.

Summary of the overall study and its limitations: In partial responders in the 0.1-3.0 mg/kg groups, normalized peripheral clonal expansion was found to be among the lowest, especially among CD8+ T cells. At doses from 0.1 to 3.0 mg/kg, clonal expansion was seen in both CD4+ and CD8+ blood T cells between baseline and week 6. After ivuxolimab, more expanded clones were found on average in CD8+ T cells than in CD4+ T cells. Low levels of normalized T-cell clonal expansion were also seen in some patients who did not respond. Antigen specificity was not determined for the clonally expanded peripheral T cells.

The sequence joins TRBV5-4 to TRBJ2-7; possibly the D gene is TRBD1, per 6 matching bases. The sequence was collected from an adult with an advanced solid tumor such as melanoma, head and neck, liver or kidney cancer. The source was CD4+ or CD8+ T cells sorted from blood, collected in a trial of the OX40 agonist ivuxolimab. The CDR3 region reads CASSLAQARGYEQYF. In nucleotide form, the sequence is TGTGCCAGCAGCTTGGCCCAAGCCAGGGGCTACGAGCAGTACTTC.